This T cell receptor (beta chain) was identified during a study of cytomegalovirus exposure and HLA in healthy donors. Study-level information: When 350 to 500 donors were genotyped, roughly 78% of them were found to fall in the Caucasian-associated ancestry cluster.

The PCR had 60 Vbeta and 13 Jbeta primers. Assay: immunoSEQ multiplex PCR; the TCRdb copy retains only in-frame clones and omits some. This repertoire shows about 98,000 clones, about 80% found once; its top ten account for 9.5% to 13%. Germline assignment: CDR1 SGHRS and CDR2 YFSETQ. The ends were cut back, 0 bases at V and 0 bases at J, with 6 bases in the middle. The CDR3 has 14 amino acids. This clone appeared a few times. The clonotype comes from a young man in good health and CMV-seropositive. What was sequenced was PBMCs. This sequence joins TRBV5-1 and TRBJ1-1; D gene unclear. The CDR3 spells CASSLASLNTEAFF. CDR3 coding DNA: TGCGCCAGCAGCTTGGCCTCCTTGAACACTGAAGCTTTCTTT.